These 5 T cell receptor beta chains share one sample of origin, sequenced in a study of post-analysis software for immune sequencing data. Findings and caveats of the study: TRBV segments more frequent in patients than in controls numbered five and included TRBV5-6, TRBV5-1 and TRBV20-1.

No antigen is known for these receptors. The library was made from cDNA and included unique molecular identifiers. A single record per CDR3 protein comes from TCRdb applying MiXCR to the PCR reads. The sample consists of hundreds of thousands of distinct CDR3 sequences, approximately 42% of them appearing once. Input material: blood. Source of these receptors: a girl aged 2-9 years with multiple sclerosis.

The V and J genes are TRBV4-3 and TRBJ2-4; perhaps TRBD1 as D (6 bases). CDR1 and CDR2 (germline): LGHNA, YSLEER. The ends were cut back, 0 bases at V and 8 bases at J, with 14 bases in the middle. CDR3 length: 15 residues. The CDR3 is CASSQDRQGLDIQYF. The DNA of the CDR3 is TGCGCCAGCAGCCAAGATCGTCAGGGGCTGGACATTCAGTACTTC.

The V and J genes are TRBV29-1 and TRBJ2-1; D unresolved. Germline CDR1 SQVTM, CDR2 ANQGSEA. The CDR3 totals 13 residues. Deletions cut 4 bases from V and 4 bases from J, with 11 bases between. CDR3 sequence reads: CSVVPLVYNEQFF. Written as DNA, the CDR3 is TGCAGCGTTGTCCCATTAGTATACAATGAGCAGTTCTTC.

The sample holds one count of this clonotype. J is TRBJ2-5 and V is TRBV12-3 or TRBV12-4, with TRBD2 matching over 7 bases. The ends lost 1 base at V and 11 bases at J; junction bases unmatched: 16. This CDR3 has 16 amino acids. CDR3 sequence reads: CASSLDAGVSGNEQYF. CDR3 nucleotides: TGTGCCAGCAGTTTAGACGCGGGGGTTAGCGGCAATGAGCAGTACTTC.

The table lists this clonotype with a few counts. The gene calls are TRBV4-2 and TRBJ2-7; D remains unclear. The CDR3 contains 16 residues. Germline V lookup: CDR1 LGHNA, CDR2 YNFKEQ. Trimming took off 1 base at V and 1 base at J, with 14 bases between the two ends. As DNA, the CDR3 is TGTGCCAGCAGCCAAGCCCCCACAGTTTTGTCCTACGAGCAGTACTTC. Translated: CASSQAPTVLSYEQYF.

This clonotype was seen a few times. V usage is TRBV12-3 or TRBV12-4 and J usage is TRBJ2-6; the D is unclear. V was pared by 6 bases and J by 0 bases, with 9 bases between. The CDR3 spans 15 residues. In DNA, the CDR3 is TGTGCCAGCAGCCCCCCCGTCTCTGGGGCCAACGTCCTGACTTTC. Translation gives CASSPPVSGANVLTF.